This is a list of T cell receptor beta chains from one sample in a study of T cells after yellow fever vaccination. From the 5' RACE reads, TCRdb called clonotypes with MiXCR, one entry per CDR3 protein. The table has roughly 30,000 distinct CDR3 sequences, roughly 6% seen once. The sample in question was PBMCs, either bulk or a sorted T-cell subset (CD4+, CD8+, memory, or dextramer-sorted; not recorded which), obtained on the day of the yellow fever booster vaccination. These receptors originate from a man aged 25 to 45 who received the YFV17D yellow fever vaccine. The CDR3 runs from the conserved cysteine through the conserved F or W. The D gene is left open where the match is weak. Some rows mark clone size as missing; the rest say once, few, many or name a class of expanded clone.

D gene	V gene	J gene	clone size	CDR3 DNA	CDR3 protein
NA	TRBV5-4	TRBJ2-5	few	TGTGCCAGCAGCTTGGAACGGTCCGAAGAGACCCAGTACTTC	CASSLERSEETQYF
NA	TRBV6-1	TRBJ2-7	NA	TGTGCCAGCAGCCCGGACGAGAGCTACGAGCAGTACTTC	CASSPDESYEQYF
NA	TRBV12-3/TRBV12-4	TRBJ1-6	many	TGTGCCAGCAGTTTGGTTGGTGGAAGGGGGAATTCACCCCTCCACTTT	CASSLVGGRGNSPLHF
NA	TRBV3-1	TRBJ1-2	few	TGTGCCAGCAGCCAAGAATGGGGCCAGGGGAACTATGGCTACACCTTC	CASSQEWGQGNYGYTF
TRBD2	TRBV7-9	TRBJ2-5	NA	TGTGCCAGCAGCTTAGGAAGCGGGAGGGCCAAGGGAGAGACCCAGTACTTC	CASSLGSGRAKGETQYF
NA	TRBV7-8	TRBJ2-7	many	TGTGCCAGCAGCTTACTCCAAATCGGGTACGAGCAGTACTTC	CASSLLQIGYEQYF
NA	TRBV7-9	TRBJ2-2	few	TGTGCCAGCAGAAAACAGGGTTACGGGGAGCTGTTTTTT	CASRKQGYGELFF
NA	TRBV5-1	TRBJ1-5	NA	TGCGCCAGCAGCTTGGGAGGGGATCAGCCCCAGCATTTT	CASSLGGDQPQHF
NA	TRBV10-3	TRBJ1-4	many	TGTGCCATCAGGACTTTGGAGAATGAAAAACTGTTTTTT	CAIRTLENEKLFF
NA	TRBV10-3	TRBJ2-7	many	TGTGCCATCTCCTGGGACCCCTTCTCCTACGAGCAGTACTTC	CAISWDPFSYEQYF
NA	TRBV21-1	TRBJ2-7	few	TGTGCCAGCAGCAAAGCGAGACTCCGGTGGGTCAGAGGCCACGAGCAGTACTTC	CASSKARLRWVRGHEQYF
NA	TRBV6-5	TRBJ1-6	many	TGTGCCAGCAGTTATCAGCTCGGGGAAGACTACCATAATTCACCCCTCCACTTT	CASSYQLGEDYHNSPLHF
NA	TRBV20-1	TRBJ1-5	large	TGCAGTGCTAGTGAAGTTACTAATCAGCCCCAGCATTTT	CSASEVTNQPQHF
TRBD1	TRBV5-1	TRBJ1-1	many	TGCGCCAGCAGCCAGGGACAGATGAACACTGAAGCTTTCTTT	CASSQGQMNTEAFF
NA	TRBV7-9	TRBJ1-5	many	TGTGCCAGCAGCTTTGACGGGGTAAGGGCTGATCAGCCCCAGCATTTT	CASSFDGVRADQPQHF
NA	TRBV30	TRBJ2-3	many	TGTGCCTGGGGCAGGGCCTCCCCAGATACGCAGTATTTT	CAWGRASPDTQYF
NA	TRBV10-3	TRBJ2-4	many	TGTGCCATCAGTGACGGAAAAGAAAACATTCAGTACTTC	CAISDGKENIQYF
NA	TRBV6-6	TRBJ1-5	few	TGTGCCAGCAGTCAGGTTAGCAATCAGCCCCAGCATTTT	CASSQVSNQPQHF
NA	TRBV19	TRBJ2-1	many	TGTGCCAGTAGTATTGTGGGACTCGTCCAAAATGAGCAGTTCTTC	CASSIVGLVQNEQFF
NA	TRBV27	TRBJ1-5	many	TGTGCCAGCAGTGCCAGGGGCTGGCAGCCCCAGCATTTT	CASSARGWQPQHF
NA	TRBV29-1	TRBJ2-5	medium-sized	TGCAGCGTTTGGGACCGGGCCCAGTACTTC	CSVWDRAQYF
TRBD1	TRBV3-1	TRBJ2-6	NA	TGTGCCTCCACCATCCAAGGACAGGTAGAGCTCGGGGCCAACGTCCTGACTTTC	CASTIQGQVELGANVLTF
NA	TRBV12-3/TRBV12-4	TRBJ2-7	many	TGTGCCAGCAGTTTAGCCCCCCTAGTTGACGAGCAGTACTTC	CASSLAPLVDEQYF
NA	TRBV11-2	TRBJ2-4	many	TGTGCCAGCAGCTTAGGGGCCAAAAACATTCAGTACTTC	CASSLGAKNIQYF
NA	TRBV19	TRBJ1-2	NA	TGTGCCAGTAGTACAATCGCCTATGGCTACACCTTC	CASSTIAYGYTF
NA	TRBV6-2/TRBV6-3	TRBJ2-7	NA	TGTGCCAGCAGCTATGGACTCGACTCTTCTTACGAGCAGTACTTC	CASSYGLDSSYEQYF
TRBD2	TRBV7-3	TRBJ2-1	many	TGTGCCAGCAGTATCTCCGGGACTAGCGGCTACAATGAGCAGTTCTTC	CASSISGTSGYNEQFF
NA	TRBV7-9	TRBJ1-2	NA	TGTGCCAGCAGCTTAAATGGGGTATTGAGTGGCTACACCTTC	CASSLNGVLSGYTF
TRBD2	TRBV20-1	TRBJ2-1	many	TGCAGTGCTACCTGGACTAGCGGGAGAACTGAGCAGTTCTTC	CSATWTSGRTEQFF
NA	TRBV27	TRBJ2-5	many	TGTGCCAGCAGTCCCCGGCTAGGGAAAGAGACCCAGTACTTC	CASSPRLGKETQYF
NA	TRBV20-1	TRBJ1-5	NA	TGCAGTGCTAGAGGGGATAGCAATCAGCCCCAGCATTTT	CSARGDSNQPQHF
TRBD2	TRBV10-3	TRBJ2-5	many	TGTGCCATCAGTGAGGCTAGCGGGGAAGAGACCCAGTACTTC	CAISEASGEETQYF
TRBD2	TRBV27	TRBJ2-1	few	TGTGCCAGCAGTTTGTACAGCGGGAGTTACAATGAGCAGTTCTTC	CASSLYSGSYNEQFF
NA	TRBV5-1	TRBJ1-2	many	TGCGCCAGCAGCTTTACGGGGGGTGGCTACACCTTC	CASSFTGGGYTF
TRBD1	TRBV12-3/TRBV12-4	TRBJ1-1	few	TGTGCCAGCAGCGGGACAGGGGGACAGAATGAAGCTTTCTTT	CASSGTGGQNEAFF
NA	TRBV20-1	TRBJ2-5	many	TGCAGTGCTAGAGATTCCGAGGGAGTTCGGGAGACCCAGTACTTC	CSARDSEGVRETQYF
NA	TRBV28	TRBJ1-6	many	TGTGCCAGCAGTTTGTACAATTCACCCCTCCACTTT	CASSLYNSPLHF
NA	TRBV18	TRBJ2-2	many	TGTGCCAGCTCACGAAGGTTGGACGGGACCGCCTTCGGGGAGCTGTTTTTT	CASSRRLDGTAFGELFF
NA	TRBV20-1	TRBJ1-5	medium-sized	TGCAGTGCTAGGGGACACTGGAACCAGCCCCAGCATTTT	CSARGHWNQPQHF
NA	TRBV6-2/TRBV6-3	TRBJ1-1	many	TGTGCCAGCAGGGACGAGGCTGTTTCTGAAGCTTTCTTT	CASRDEAVSEAFF
TRBD2	TRBV12-3/TRBV12-4	TRBJ2-5	many	TGTGCCAGCAGCTTCAGCGGGAGAGAGACCCAGTACTTC	CASSFSGRETQYF
NA	TRBV15	TRBJ2-7	many	TGTGCCACCAGCACCTCGTCCGGGACCGTGATTGACGAGCAGTACTTC	CATSTSSGTVIDEQYF
NA	TRBV15	TRBJ2-7	NA	TGTGCCACCAGCAGAGGACAGCAATACAATGAGCAGTACTTC	CATSRGQQYNEQYF
NA	TRBV24-1	TRBJ2-1	many	TGTGCCACCAGTGATCACGGACACGTTGGCTCCTACAATGAGCAGTTCTTC	CATSDHGHVGSYNEQFF
NA	TRBV20-1	TRBJ1-3	few	TGCAGTGCTAGACTGTTCTCTGGAAACACCATATATTTT	CSARLFSGNTIYF
TRBD2	TRBV15	TRBJ2-1	many	TGTGCCACCAGCAGAACCGGGACTAGCGGGAGTGGCTATGAGCAGTTCTTC	CATSRTGTSGSGYEQFF
TRBD2	TRBV20-1	TRBJ2-1	many	TGCAGTGGCGGCTTAGCGGGCCGCTACAATGAGCAGTTCTTC	CSGGLAGRYNEQFF
TRBD1	TRBV27	TRBJ1-3	many	TGTGCCAGCAGTCCCTGGGACAGGACTTATGGAAACACCATATATTTT	CASSPWDRTYGNTIYF
NA	TRBV12-3/TRBV12-4	TRBJ1-2	many	TGTGCCAGCAGTTTAACGGGGAAGGGATACTATGGCTACACCTTC	CASSLTGKGYYGYTF
NA	TRBV4-2	TRBJ2-7	many	TGTGCCAGCAGCCAAGAGAAAATAGCCGAGCAGTACTTC	CASSQEKIAEQYF
NA	TRBV7-8	TRBJ2-1	medium-sized	TGTGCCAGCAGCTTACCCTCTAGCCCACTCCATGAGCAGTTCTTC	CASSLPSSPLHEQFF
NA	TRBV28	TRBJ2-1	many	TGTGCCAGCAGAGCCCCGGGACTCCTCACCTACAATGAGCAGTTCTTC	CASRAPGLLTYNEQFF
TRBD2	TRBV9	TRBJ2-3	many	TGTGCCAGCAGCGTAGACACCGGGGGACTAGCGATAACAGATACGCAGTATTTT	CASSVDTGGLAITDTQYF
NA	TRBV7-2	TRBJ2-1	many	TGTGCCAGCAGCTTCGGACAGGGGGGGGGTAGCGGGAGTTGGTTC	CASSFGQGGGSGSWF
NA	TRBV7-8	TRBJ2-5	many	TGTGCCAGCAGCTTGGGGTCGAGGGAGACCCAGTACTTC	CASSLGSRETQYF
NA	TRBV20-1	TRBJ1-4	few	TGCAGTGCGGCCCGACAACCGGGGGAAAAACTGTTTTTT	CSAARQPGEKLFF
TRBD2	TRBV20-1	TRBJ2-3	many	TGCAGTGCTAGGCCGGGACTAGCGGACACAGATACGCAGTATTTT	CSARPGLADTDTQYF
NA	TRBV20-1	TRBJ2-1	many	TGCAGTGCTAGGCCTTTAGACGGTGAGCAGTTCTTC	CSARPLDGEQFF
NA	TRBV6-2/TRBV6-3	TRBJ2-7	many	TGTGCCAGCAGTTTGGGGACCGAGCAGTACTTC	CASSLGTEQYF